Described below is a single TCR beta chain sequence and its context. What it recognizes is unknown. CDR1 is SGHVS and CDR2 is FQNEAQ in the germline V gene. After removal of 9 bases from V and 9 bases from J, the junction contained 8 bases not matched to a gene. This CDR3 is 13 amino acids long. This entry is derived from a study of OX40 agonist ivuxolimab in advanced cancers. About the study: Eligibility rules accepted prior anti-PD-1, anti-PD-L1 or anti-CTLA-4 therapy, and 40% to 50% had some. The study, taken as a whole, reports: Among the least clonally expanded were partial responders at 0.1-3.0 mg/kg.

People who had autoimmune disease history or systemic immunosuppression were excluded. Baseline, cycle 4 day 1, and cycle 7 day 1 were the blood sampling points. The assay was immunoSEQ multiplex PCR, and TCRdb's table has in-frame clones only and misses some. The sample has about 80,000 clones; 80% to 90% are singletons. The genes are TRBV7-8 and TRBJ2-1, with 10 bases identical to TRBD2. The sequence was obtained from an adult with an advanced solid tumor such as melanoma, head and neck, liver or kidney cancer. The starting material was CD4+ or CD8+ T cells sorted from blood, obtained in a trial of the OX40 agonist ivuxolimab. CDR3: CASGLAGVGEQFF. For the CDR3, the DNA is TGTGCCAGTGGGCTAGCGGGAGTGGGTGAGCAGTTCTTC.